The 32 T cell receptor beta chains below come from one sample, sequenced in a study of blood T cell repertoires in COVID-19. The table came from immunoSEQ multiplex PCR; TCRdb's copy has only in-frame clones and leaves some out. Among 20,000 or so clones listed, about 90% were seen once. Sample: peripheral blood. These receptors originate from a human donor in a cohort sampled during active COVID-19.

The V and J genes are TRBV19 and TRBJ1-6, with 7 bases that match TRBD1. Germline lookup yields CDR1 LNHDA and CDR2 SQIVND (reference sequence). With V trimmed by 5 bases and J by 8 bases, 9 bases remained unmatched. The CDR3 runs to 15 residues. This CDR3 reads CASSPEDRTHSPLHF. CDR3 coding DNA: TGTGCCAGTAGTCCCGAGGACAGGACCCATTCACCCCTCCACTTT.

The chain combines TRBV6-4 with TRBJ1-1; D ambiguous. V gave up 6 bases and J gave up 8 bases, with 16 bases separating them. Germline CDR1 reads MRHNA; CDR2 reads SNTAGT. The CDR3 is made up of 13 amino acids. The CDR3 DNA follows: TGTGCCAGCAGCCAATCCCCCTCGGGAGAAGCTTTCTTT. Amino acid sequence: CASSQSPSGEAFF.

Only a few counts were recorded for this clone. This chain uses TRBV5-4 with TRBJ2-7; 7 positions match TRBD2. Germline CDR1 reads SGHNT; CDR2 reads YYREEE (reference sequence). J gave up 1 base and V 0 bases, and 4 bases lay outside the gene matches. The CDR3 totals 15 residues. CDR3 bases: TGTGCCAGCAGCTTGGAAGCGGGACCTTCCTACGAGCAGTACGTC. Encoded protein: CASSLEAGPSYEQYV.

For the CDR3, the DNA is TGTGCCAGCAGCCCAGGGGGCGGGAGTGGCTACACCTTC. It is translated as CASSPGGGSGYTF. The rearrangement links TRBV11-2 to TRBJ1-2; TRBD1 aligns across 8 bases. This CDR3 is 13 amino acids long. Germline CDR1 and CDR2: SGHAT and FQNNGV. Losses at the gene ends were 5 bases for V and 7 bases for J; bases not matched to a gene: 6. Looking up the rest from reference TRBV11-2 and TRBJ1-2 gives the full variable domain: EAGVAQSPRYKIIEKRQSVAFWCNPISGHATLYWYQQILGQGPKLLIQFQNNGVVDDSQLPKDRFSAERLKGVDSTLKIQPAKLEDSAVYLCASSPGGGSGYTFGSGTRLTVV.

This chain joins TRBV19 and TRBJ1-1, with 8 positions matching TRBD1. The CDR3 is 17 residues long. The V gene's germline CDR1 is LNHDA and CDR2 SQIVND (reference sequence). V was pared by 2 bases and J by 2 bases, with 10 bases of the junction left unmatched. The CDR3 loop reads CASSILSRGPSNTEAFF. CDR3 nucleotide sequence: TGTGCCAGTAGTATACTGAGCAGGGGGCCTAGTAACACTGAAGCTTTCTTT.

The chain recombines TRBV2 with TRBJ2-3; perhaps TRBD1 as D (5 bases). The V end was cut by 5 bases, the J end by 2 bases, with 14 bases between. The CDR3 contains 15 residues. In germline, CDR1 is SNHLY, CDR2 FYNNEI. The CDR3 DNA reads as TGTGCCAGCAGTCGAGACAGAACGTCCACAGATACGCAGTATTTT. This gives the protein CASSRDRTSTDTQYF.

This clone was observed once. This chain connects TRBV24-1 to TRBJ1-1; D gene ambiguous. Germline CDR1 reads KGHDR; CDR2 reads SFDVKD. The CDR3 sequence is 15 residues long. Trimming took 0 bases from V and 1 from J, leaving 8 bases between them. The CDR3 loop reads CATSDLHQSNTEAFF. CDR3 coding DNA: TGTGCCACCAGTGATTTGCATCAGTCGAACACTGAAGCTTTCTTT.

This rearrangement joins TRBV30 to TRBJ1-1; possibly TRBD1 for D (5 bases). The CDR3 covers 15 residues. CDR1 GTSNPN and CDR2 SVGIG come from the germline V gene (reference sequence). The germline V and J ends were trimmed by 6 bases and 1 base, with 18 bases remaining between them. The CDR3 DNA is TGTGCCTGCCGGGGGTGGGGGAGGAAGAACACTGAAGCTTTCTTT. Translated: CACRGWGRKNTEAFF.

The chain recombines TRBV19 with TRBJ2-2, with 7 bases lining up with TRBD1. The CDR3 extends over 16 amino acids. The germline V gene has CDR1 LNHDA and CDR2 SQIVND (reference sequence). V shed 0 bases and J 7 bases; nucleotides not matched to a gene: 8. The CDR3 DNA follows: TGTGCCAGTAGTATAGATGGCAGGGGGTATGGCGGGGAGCTGTTTTTT. This encodes CASSIDGRGYGGELFF.

The chain couples TRBV7-6 to TRBJ2-7; 7 bases are shared with TRBD2. The CDR3 has 14 amino acids. Looked up from germline, CDR1 is SGHVS and CDR2 is FNYEAQ. V lost 5 bases and J lost 4; bases outside the gene matches: 8. The CDR3: CASSLTAGAYEQYV. For the CDR3, the DNA is TGTGCCAGCAGCCTTACGGCGGGAGCATACGAGCAGTACGTC.

The V and J genes are TRBV27 and TRBJ2-7; D is perhaps TRBD1 (5 bases). Trimming took 11 bases from V and 1 from J, leaving 9 bases between them. Germline V CDR1 and CDR2: MNHEY, SMNVEV (reference sequence). CDR3 length: 11 residues. The CDR3 protein is CAPKGSYEQYV. The CDR3 nucleotides are TGTGCCCCAAAGGGGTCCTACGAGCAGTACGTC.

The V gene is TRBV15, the J gene TRBJ2-5; 8 nucleotides agree with TRBD1. V was pared by 5 bases and J by 4 bases, with 15 bases of the junction left unmatched. From germline, CDR1 is LNHNV and CDR2 YYDKDF (reference sequence). The CDR3 totals 17 residues. CDR3 nucleotides: TGTGCCACCAGCTCACACCCGCGGACAGGGTTGGGAGAGACCCAGTACTTC. It specifies CATSSHPRTGLGETQYF.

The rearrangement joins TRBV29-1 to TRBJ2-7; 10 bases match TRBD1. CDR1 is SQVTM, CDR2 ANQGSEA, per germline. V trimming: 4 bases; J trimming: 5 bases; junction bases outside the gene matches: 5. CDR3 length: 13 amino acids. The CDR3 DNA reads TGCAGCGTTGGCCGGGACAGGGGTAACGAGCAGTACTTC. Its translation: CSVGRDRGNEQYF.

This sequence joins TRBV5-1 and TRBJ1-1; D ambiguous. Germline V lookup: CDR1 SGHRS, CDR2 YFSETQ. This CDR3 is built from 14 residues. Deletions cut 0 bases from V and 4 bases from J, with 10 bases between. CDR3 loop: CASSLDPVATEAFF. CDR3 nucleotides: TGCGCCAGCAGCTTGGATCCGGTTGCCACTGAAGCTTTCTTT.

This chain joins TRBV27 and TRBJ2-1, with 10 nucleotides matching TRBD2. The CDR3 runs 15 residues. Germline V gives CDR1 MNHEY, CDR2 SMNVEV (reference sequence). V lost 3 bases, J lost 9 bases, and 8 bases stayed unmatched. This CDR3 is CASSFWLAGASEQFF. CDR3 DNA sequence: TGTGCCAGCAGTTTTTGGCTAGCGGGAGCCAGTGAGCAGTTCTTC.

The V gene is TRBV7-8, the J gene TRBJ2-2, with 12 positions matching TRBD2. In germline, CDR1 is SGHVS, CDR2 FQNEAQ. The CDR3 has 16 amino acids. V shed 3 bases and J 6 bases; nucleotides not matched to a gene: 5. CDR3 nucleotides: TGTGCCAGCAGCTTTGCTAGCGGGGGGGCAGCCGGGGAGCTGTTTTTT. As protein: CASSFASGGAAGELFF.

This chain uses TRBV12-1 with TRBJ2-7; TRBD2 was called by the table and not checked on the DNA. TRBV12-1 corresponds to a pseudogene. The CDR3 runs 15 residues. CDR3 in amino acids: CASSARLKRIYEQYV. The CDR3 DNA is TGTGCCAGCAGCGCAAGACTCAAGCGAATCTACGAGCAGTACGTC.

The CDR3 loop reads CASSIDSDRRVGEKLFF. The CDR3 nucleotides are TGTGCCAGTAGTATAGATTCCGACAGGCGGGTTGGGGAAAAACTGTTTTTT. The rearrangement uses TRBV19 and TRBJ1-4, with D tentatively TRBD1 (6 bases). This CDR3 has 17 amino acids. CDR1 LNHDA and CDR2 SQIVND come from the germline V gene (reference sequence). With 0 bases removed from V and 8 bases from J, the gap between germline ends came to 19 bases.

The genes are TRBV7-6 and TRBJ1-1, with TRBD1 identical over 7 bases. Unmatched junction bases numbered 17, after V lost 2 bases and J lost 8 bases. The CDR3 totals 17 residues. Germline V CDR1 and CDR2: SGHVS, FNYEAQ. The CDR3 loop is CASSLPNQPGQSREAFF. DNA for the CDR3: TGTGCCAGCAGCTTACCCAACCAACCGGGACAGAGTAGGGAAGCTTTCTTT.

The count of this clone is one. The chain combines TRBV19 with TRBJ2-5, with D maybe TRBD2 (6 bases). The CDR3 extends over 14 amino acids. Germline-derived CDR1 and CDR2 are LNHDA and SQIVND (reference sequence). The V gene lost 5 bases and the J gene lost 4 bases, with 14 bases spanning the gap. The CDR3 DNA reads as TGTGCCAGTAGTTCCCGGGGAGGCATAGAGACCCAGTACTTC. Amino acids: CASSSRGGIETQYF.

The V gene is TRBV29-1, the J gene TRBJ1-5; 11 bases fit TRBD1. CDR3 length: 13 amino acids. Germline assignment: CDR1 SQVTM and CDR2 ANQGSEA. V was clipped by 7 bases and J by 4 bases; unmatched bases: 3. CDR3 sequence reads: CSAGQGVNQPQHF. The DNA for the CDR3 is TGCAGCGCGGGACAGGGGGTTAATCAGCCCCAGCATTTT.

The chain combines TRBV5-1 with TRBJ2-3; TRBD1 matches at 7 bases. The length of the CDR3 is 15 residues. The junction had 5 bases not matched to a gene; V was cut back by 0 bases and J by 4 bases. Germline V gene data show CDR1 as SGHRS and CDR2 as YFSETQ. The CDR3 loop reads CASSLALDRADTQYF. The CDR3 DNA reads as TGCGCCAGCAGCTTGGCCCTCGACAGGGCAGATACGCAGTATTTT. Supplemented by reference TRBV5-1 and TRBJ2-3, the full variable domain reads KAGVTQTPRYLIKTRGQQVTLSCSPISGHRSVSWYQQTPGQGLQFLFEYFSETQRNKGNFPGRFSGRQFSNSRSEMNVSTLELGDSALYLCASSLALDRADTQYFGPGTRLTVL.

The V call is TRBV6-6, the J call TRBJ1-4; D not resolved. The CDR3 spans 13 residues. CDR1 and CDR2 (germline): MNHNY, SVGAGI (reference sequence). With 10 bases removed from V and 4 bases from J, the gap between germline ends came to 13 bases. The CDR3 protein is CAIRREVNEKLFF. The CDR3 coding sequence is TGTGCCATCAGGAGGGAAGTTAATGAAAAACTGTTTTTT.

A note on this clone: Distinct nucleotide sequences in the sample also encode this CDR3. CDR3 sequence reads: CASSSGTGPYEQYF. CDR3 bases: TGTGCCAGCAGCTCCGGGACAGGGCCCTACGAGCAGTACTTC. The rearrangement joins TRBV28 to TRBJ2-7; 9 bases match TRBD1. The CDR3 spans 14 residues. The germline CDR1 and CDR2 sequences are MDHEN and SYDVKM. V shed 6 bases, J shed 2 bases, and the junction held 5 bases outside the gene matches.

V gene TRBV4-1 combines with J gene TRBJ2-5; D gene ambiguous. The CDR3 is 12 residues long. CDR1 and CDR2 from the germline V gene are MGHRA and YSYEKL. The V gene lost 4 bases and the J gene lost 3 bases, with 6 bases spanning the gap. This chain's CDR3 is CASSPNEETQYF. Written as DNA, the CDR3 is TGCGCCAGCAGCCCTAACGAAGAGACCCAGTACTTC.

The chain employs TRBV2 and TRBJ1-6; 7 bases match TRBD1. The J segment lost 5 bases and the V segment lost 7 bases, leaving 5 bases of the junction unmatched. The germline V gene encodes CDR1 SNHLY and CDR2 FYNNEI. This CDR3 region has 14 residues. DNA of the CDR3: TGTGCCAGCAAGGGACAGACAAATAATTCACCCCTCCACTTT. This codes for CASKGQTNNSPLHF.

The V gene is TRBV28, the J gene TRBJ2-7; maybe TRBD2 (6 bases). Germline V gene sequence: CDR1 MDHEN, CDR2 SYDVKM. CDR3 length equals 13 residues. Trimming pared 8 bases from V and 3 bases from J, leaving 14 bases between. This CDR3 is CASQPGTLYEQYF. DNA for the CDR3: TGTGCCAGCCAACCCGGGACTCTCTACGAGCAGTACTTC. The full variable domain, completed using reference TRBV28 and TRBJ2-7, is DVKVTQSSRYLVKRTGEKVFLECVQDMDHENMFWYRQDPGLGLRLIYFSYDVKMKEKGDIPEGYSVSREKKERFSLILESASTNQTSMYLCASQPGTLYEQYFGPGTRLTVT.

The genes are TRBV5-4 and TRBJ1-1; D perhaps matches TRBD1 (6 bases). The CDR3 has 12 amino acids. The V and J ends lost 7 bases and 0 bases respectively, with 7 bases between them. Germline CDR1 is SGHNT and CDR2 is YYREEE (reference sequence). This CDR3 reads CASQGLNTEAFF. CDR3 nucleotide sequence: TGTGCCAGCCAGGGGCTGAACACTGAAGCTTTCTTT.

The V and J genes are TRBV27 and TRBJ2-7; D possibly corresponds to TRBD2 (6 bases). The V gene lost 11 bases and the J gene lost 2 bases, with 19 bases spanning the gap. CDR1 is MNHEY, CDR2 SMNVEV, per germline (reference sequence). The CDR3 covers 14 residues. The CDR3 DNA is TGTGCCGCCACCTCCGCGGGGAGCCCCTACGAGCAGTACTTC. This encodes CAATSAGSPYEQYF.

V gene TRBV7-3 combines with J gene TRBJ2-7; TRBD1 matches 10 bases. Germline values: CDR1 SGHTA, CDR2 FQGTGA. J was trimmed by 7 bases and V by 5 bases; bases with no gene match: 8. CDR3 length: 14 amino acids. In DNA form, the CDR3 reads TGTGCCAGCAGCACCGGGACAGGGGCGGGGGAGCAGTACTTC. Amino acid sequence: CASSTGTGAGEQYF.

The chain links TRBV5-4 to TRBJ2-3, with 8 positions matching TRBD2. CDR1 SGHNT and CDR2 YYREEE come from the germline V gene (reference sequence). The CDR3 loop spans 15 amino acids. After removal of 2 bases from V and 0 bases from J, the junction contained 2 bases not matched to a gene. The CDR3 DNA sequence: TGTGCCAGCAGCTTCGCGGGAGGCAGCACAGATACGCAGTATTTT. Encoded protein: CASSFAGGSTDTQYF.

The rearrangement uses TRBV9 and TRBJ2-2; D might be TRBD2 (6 bases). Trimming took off 0 bases at V and 7 bases at J, with 10 bases between the two ends. There are 14 residues in the CDR3. Germline CDR1 SGDLS, CDR2 YYNGEE. CDR3 bases: TGTGCCAGCAGCGTAGTCCCGGGGGACGGGGAGCTGTTTTTT. Its translation: CASSVVPGDGELFF.